These 27 T cell receptor beta chains share one sample of origin, sequenced in a study of OX40 agonist ivuxolimab in advanced cancers. Clones were read by immunoSEQ multiplex PCR, and TCRdb kept only the in-frame ones, dropping some. The data contain over 65,000 clones, roughly 84% of them singletons. Sequenced material: CD4+ or CD8+ T cells sorted from blood, taken in a trial of the OX40 agonist ivuxolimab. These receptors all stem from an adult with an advanced solid tumor such as melanoma, head and neck, liver or kidney cancer.

This clone was seen just once. J is TRBJ1-3 and V is TRBV28; D remains ambiguous. V was trimmed by 5 bases and J by 0 bases, leaving 14 bases between them. This CDR3 comprises 16 residues. The V gene's germline CDR1 is MDHEN and CDR2 SYDVKM. CDR3 nucleotides: TGTGCCAGCAGTGCGGATCCTACATACTCTGGAAACACCATATATTTT. As protein: CASSADPTYSGNTIYF. The whole variable domain, filled in from reference TRBV28 and TRBJ1-3, reads DVKVTQSSRYLVKRTGEKVFLECVQDMDHENMFWYRQDPGLGLRLIYFSYDVKMKEKGDIPEGYSVSREKKERFSLILESASTNQTSMYLCASSADPTYSGNTIYFGEGSWLTVV.

V usage is TRBV6-6 and J usage is TRBJ2-3; weak D call: TRBD1 (6 bases). Germline CDR1 reads MNHNY; CDR2 reads SVGAGI (reference sequence). The CDR3 length is 16 residues. The germline V and J ends were trimmed by 5 bases and 3 bases, with 18 bases remaining between them. The CDR3 DNA is TGTGCCAGCAGTAGATTCACGGGACAACTGACAGATACGCAGTATTTT. Translating gives CASSRFTGQLTDTQYF.

The CDR3 sequence: CASSLEVDGEKLFF. CDR3 in DNA: TGTGCCAGCAGCTTGGAGGTTGACGGTGAAAAACTGTTTTTT. The rearrangement joins TRBV5-4 to TRBJ1-4; D uncertain. The germline V gene encodes CDR1 SGHNT and CDR2 YYREEE (reference sequence). This CDR3 is 14 amino acids long. Between the trimmed V and J ends, which lost 0 bases and 7 bases, there was a span of 10 bases.

This rearrangement joins TRBV6-1 to TRBJ1-4, with 7 positions matching TRBD1. V was pared by 7 bases and J by 8 bases, with 7 bases of the junction left unmatched. Germline-derived CDR1 and CDR2 are MNHNS and SASEGT. The CDR3 consists of 13 residues. This chain's CDR3 is CASISGGGEKLFF. CDR3 DNA: TGTGCCAGCATCTCAGGGGGGGGAGAAAAACTGTTTTTT.

The chain joins TRBV4-1 to TRBJ2-5, with D hard to call. The CDR3 covers 16 residues. Germline V gene lookup returns CDR1 MGHRA and CDR2 YSYEKL. With 2 bases removed from V and 5 bases from J, the gap between germline ends came to 18 bases. The DNA for the CDR3 is TGCGCCAGCAGCCAACCGGGCCGCCTTTTGAGGGAGACCCAGTACTTC. It specifies CASSQPGRLLRETQYF.

The chain has TRBV30 and TRBJ2-3; 8 bases align to TRBD1. The CDR3 is 16 residues long. V shed 0 bases, J shed 2 bases, and the junction held 7 bases outside the gene matches. Germline loops: CDR1 GTSNPN, CDR2 SVGIG (reference sequence). This chain's CDR3 is CAWSVPRTGNTDTQYF. CDR3 DNA sequence: TGTGCCTGGAGTGTTCCCCGGACAGGGAACACAGATACGCAGTATTTT. Filled out from reference TRBV30 and TRBJ2-3, the complete variable domain reads SQTIHQWPATLVQPVGSPLSLECTVEGTSNPNLYWYRQAAGRGLQLLFYSVGIGQISSEVPQNLSASRPQDRQFILSSKKLLLSDSGFYLCAWSVPRTGNTDTQYFGPGTRLTVL.

CDR3 loop: CASSLGAGDVRGYTF. The CDR3 DNA sequence: TGTGCCAGCAGCTTGGGGGCAGGGGACGTCCGTGGCTACACCTTC. This chain joins TRBV5-6 and TRBJ1-2, with D perhaps matching TRBD1 (6 bases). Deletions cut 0 bases from V and 7 bases from J, with 16 bases between. This CDR3 has 15 residues. The germline CDR1 and CDR2 sequences are SGHDT and YYEEEE.

This clone is classed as medium-sized. The rearrangement links TRBV6-1 to TRBJ1-1; D not certain. The CDR3 length is 14 residues. Germline CDR1 reads MNHNS; CDR2 reads SASEGT. V was clipped by 5 bases and J by 0 bases, with 10 bases between them. The CDR3 is CASSSGLMNTEAFF. The CDR3 DNA is TGTGCCAGCAGTTCGGGTCTCATGAACACTGAAGCTTTCTTT.

The chain recombines TRBV6-1 with TRBJ1-4, with D hard to call. Germline values: CDR1 MNHNS, CDR2 SASEGT. The CDR3 consists of 13 residues. V shed 4 bases and J shed 3 bases, with 6 bases lying between them. The CDR3 DNA sequence: TGTGCCAGCAGTGGTCTATCTAATGAAAAACTGTTTTTT. It specifies CASSGLSNEKLFF.

V and J are TRBV11-2 and TRBJ2-5; unclear D gene. The CDR3 is 16 residues long. V shed 1 base and J shed 2 bases, with 14 bases lying between them. Germline-derived CDR1 and CDR2 are SGHAT and FQNNGV. The CDR3, as DNA: TGTGCCAGCAGCTTAGGTGCGAACCGGTTACAAGAGACCCAGTACTTC. The encoded protein is CASSLGANRLQETQYF.

The V gene is TRBV9, the J gene TRBJ1-4, with 9 nucleotides matching TRBD1. Looked up from germline, CDR1 is SGDLS and CDR2 is YYNGEE. The trim removed 4 bases at V and 2 bases at J, leaving 3 bases unmatched. CDR3 size: 15 residues. The CDR3 protein is CASSFGTGTNEKLFF. The CDR3 bases are TGTGCCAGCAGCTTTGGGACAGGGACTAATGAAAAACTGTTTTTT.

The gene calls are TRBV7-2 and TRBJ1-2, with 9 bases matching TRBD1. This CDR3 has 15 residues. The germline CDR1 and CDR2 sequences are SGHTA and FQGNSA. After removal of 6 bases from V and 7 bases from J, the junction contained 12 bases not matched to a gene. Here the CDR3 reads CASRTGQGPTGGYTF. CDR3 in DNA: TGTGCCAGCAGAACCGGACAGGGGCCGACGGGTGGCTACACCTTC.

This clone is a singleton in its sample. In DNA form, the CDR3 reads TGCGCCAGCAGTCAATCCAAGGACAGTCAGGCAACTAATGAAAAACTGTTTTTT. It specifies CASSQSKDSQATNEKLFF. The rearrangement joins TRBV23-1 to TRBJ1-4; the D gene is possibly TRBD1 (6 bases). TRBV23-1 is placed among ORFs of uncertain function. The CDR3 contains 18 residues. With 0 bases removed from V and 0 bases from J, the gap between germline ends came to 14 bases.

This clone came up a few times. The V call is TRBV5-1, the J call TRBJ1-1; D gene uncertain. Trimming cost V 3 bases and J 3 bases, with 12 bases left between them. Germline-derived CDR1 and CDR2 are SGHRS and YFSETQ. The CDR3 length is 14 residues. In DNA, the CDR3 is TGCGCCAGCAGCTCGGGCAGTAAACACACTGAAGCTTTCTTT. Translating gives CASSSGSKHTEAFF.

V gene TRBV19 combines with J gene TRBJ2-1; TRBD1 agrees at 7 bases. Germline CDR1 is LNHDA and CDR2 is SQIVND (reference sequence). The CDR3 has 14 amino acids. With V trimmed by 4 bases and J by 3 bases, 3 bases remained unmatched. The chain's CDR3 is CASSTQGVYNEQFF. DNA of the CDR3: TGTGCCAGTAGTACGCAGGGGGTCTACAATGAGCAGTTCTTC.

This rearrangement joins TRBV2 to TRBJ2-2; 7 positions match TRBD1. V gave up 4 bases and J gave up 6 bases; unmatched junction bases: 8. Germline V gene lookup returns CDR1 SNHLY and CDR2 FYNNEI. The CDR3 runs 15 residues. CDR3 coding DNA: TGTGCCAGCAGTGTTGAGGGGGCGAGGTCCGGGGAGCTGTTTTTT. It yields the protein CASSVEGARSGELFF.

This clone was seen a single time. The V call is TRBV7-3, the J call TRBJ2-1, with 7 positions matching TRBD2. The CDR3 length is 14 residues. V lost 4 bases, J lost 7 bases, and 7 bases stayed unmatched. The germline CDR1 and CDR2 sequences are SGHTA and FQGTGA. The CDR3 protein is CASSSALASNEQFF. CDR3 coding DNA: TGTGCCAGCAGCTCAGCACTAGCGTCTAATGAGCAGTTCTTC.

The chain links TRBV30 to TRBJ2-2, with D maybe TRBD2 (5 bases). The CDR3 spans 14 residues. Trimming took 4 bases from V and 4 from J, leaving 13 bases between them. Germline lookup yields CDR1 GTSNPN and CDR2 SVGIG (reference sequence). The CDR3 region has the DNA TGTGCCTGGACCCGAGGGCTCTCCACCGGGGAGCTGTTTTTT. It codes for CAWTRGLSTGELFF.

As to this clone: At the DNA level, this CDR3 is encoded by other sequences in the same sample as well. The chain employs TRBV5-4 and TRBJ2-3, with 8 bases identical to TRBD2. Trimming removed 0 bases from V and 2 bases from J; junction bases left unmatched: 2. The germline V gene encodes CDR1 SGHNT and CDR2 YYREEE (reference sequence). There are 15 residues in the CDR3. The CDR3 here is CASSLGLATTDTQYF. The CDR3 DNA sequence: TGTGCCAGCAGCTTGGGACTAGCGACCACAGATACGCAGTATTTT.

This chain connects TRBV7-8 to TRBJ2-3; D gene ambiguous. Trimming cost V 2 bases and J 5 bases, with 8 bases left between them. CDR3 length: 13 residues. CDR1 is SGHVS and CDR2 is FQNEAQ in the germline V gene. In DNA, the CDR3 is TGTGCCAGCAGCTTATCGGATAAAGATACGCAGTATTTT. The encoded protein is CASSLSDKDTQYF.

Only one count was recorded for this clone. The J gene is TRBJ1-4, the V gene TRBV16, with 10 bases aligning to TRBD1. V was clipped by 4 bases and J by 8 bases; unmatched bases: 10. The CDR3 contains 16 residues. Germline V gene data show CDR1 as KGHSY and CDR2 as FQNENV. The CDR3 nucleotides are TGTGCCAGCAGCCGACGCCTCCCGGGACAGGGGGAAAAACTGTTTTTT. It yields the protein CASSRRLPGQGEKLFF.

The chain is built from TRBV27 and TRBJ2-4; no reliable D call. CDR1 and CDR2 from the germline V gene are MNHEY and SMNVEV (reference sequence). V gave up 5 bases and J gave up 0 bases, with 14 bases separating them. The CDR3 is 16 residues long. CDR3 in amino acids: CASSPFAWGAKNIQYF. The CDR3 nucleotides are TGTGCCAGCAGTCCCTTCGCGTGGGGAGCCAAAAACATTCAGTACTTC.

The chain employs TRBV19 and TRBJ2-7; 7 bases map to TRBD1. CDR1 and CDR2 (germline): LNHDA, SQIVND (reference sequence). The V and J ends lost 7 bases and 4 bases, in that order; junction bases with no gene match: 7. This CDR3 has 13 amino acids. The CDR3 spells CASTGRTGYEQYF. The DNA of the CDR3 is TGTGCCAGTACCGGAAGGACAGGATACGAGCAGTACTTC.

The genes are TRBV5-6 and TRBJ1-3; D unclear. The V gene lost 0 bases and the J gene lost 3 bases, with 13 bases spanning the gap. This CDR3 is 16 amino acids long. Germline V lookup: CDR1 SGHDT, CDR2 YYEEEE. DNA of the CDR3: TGTGCCAGCAGCTTGGCTCCCGGGCCGGGTGGAAACACCATATATTTT. As protein: CASSLAPGPGGNTIYF.

This rearrangement joins TRBV2 to TRBJ2-1, with D hard to call. The CDR3 has 13 amino acids. The V end was cut by 5 bases, the J end by 3 bases, with 8 bases between. Per the germline V gene, CDR1 is SNHLY and CDR2 is FYNNEI. This chain's CDR3 is CASSISHYNEQFF. CDR3 nucleotide sequence: TGTGCCAGCAGTATTTCTCACTACAATGAGCAGTTCTTC.

V gene TRBV6-1 combines with J gene TRBJ2-1, with D possibly matching TRBD2 (6 bases). CDR3 length equals 15 residues. The V and J ends lost 6 bases and 5 bases respectively, with 17 bases between them. Germline V gives CDR1 MNHNS, CDR2 SASEGT. CDR3 loop: CASSPQFGRNNEQFF. The DNA of the CDR3 is TGTGCCAGCAGCCCACAGTTCGGGAGAAACAATGAGCAGTTCTTC.

The V and J genes are TRBV30 and TRBJ1-6; possible D gene TRBD1, 5 bases. The CDR3 runs 12 residues. Per germline, CDR1 GTSNPN and CDR2 SVGIG (reference sequence). With 5 bases removed from V and 9 bases from J, the gap between germline ends came to 11 bases. The CDR3 is CAWDRDLSPLHF. CDR3 nucleotide sequence: TGTGCCTGGGACAGAGACCTTTCACCCCTCCACTTT.